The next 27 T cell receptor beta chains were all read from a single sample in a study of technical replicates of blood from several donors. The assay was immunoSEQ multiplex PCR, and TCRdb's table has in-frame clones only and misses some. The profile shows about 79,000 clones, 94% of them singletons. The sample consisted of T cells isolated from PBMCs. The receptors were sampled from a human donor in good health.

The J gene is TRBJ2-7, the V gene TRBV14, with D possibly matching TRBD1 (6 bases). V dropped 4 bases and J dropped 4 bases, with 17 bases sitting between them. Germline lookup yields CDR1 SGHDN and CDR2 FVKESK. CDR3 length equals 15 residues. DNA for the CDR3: TGTGCCAGCAGCCGAGGACAGCTGTCAGGGTACGAGCAGTACTTC. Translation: CASSRGQLSGYEQYF.

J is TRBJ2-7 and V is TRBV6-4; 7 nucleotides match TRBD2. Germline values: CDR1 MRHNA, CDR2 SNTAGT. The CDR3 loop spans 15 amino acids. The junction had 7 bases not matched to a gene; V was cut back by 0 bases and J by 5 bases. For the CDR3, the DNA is TGTGCCAGCAGTGACTCGTGTCTAGCGGTTGACGAGCAGTACTTC. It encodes CASSDSCLAVDEQYF.

The CDR3 reads CASSHPGGGTEAFF. The CDR3 coding sequence is TGCGCCAGCAGCCACCCCGGGGGGGGGACTGAAGCTTTCTTT. The V and J genes are TRBV4-1 and TRBJ1-1; D perhaps matches TRBD1 (5 bases). CDR1 and CDR2 (germline): MGHRA, YSYEKL. V was shortened by 3 bases and J by 5 bases, with 13 bases between the two germline ends. The CDR3 covers 14 residues.

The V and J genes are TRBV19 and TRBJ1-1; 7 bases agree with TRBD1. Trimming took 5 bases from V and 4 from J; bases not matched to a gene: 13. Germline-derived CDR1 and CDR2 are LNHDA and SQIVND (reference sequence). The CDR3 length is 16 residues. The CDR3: CASSFSRGVGSTEAFF. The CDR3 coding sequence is TGTGCCAGTAGTTTTTCCAGGGGGGTGGGGAGCACTGAAGCTTTCTTT.

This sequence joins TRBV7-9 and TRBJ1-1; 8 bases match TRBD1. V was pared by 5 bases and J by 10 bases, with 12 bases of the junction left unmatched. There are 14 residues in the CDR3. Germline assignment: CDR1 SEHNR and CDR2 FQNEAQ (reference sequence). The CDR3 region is CASSRQGNTLGAFF. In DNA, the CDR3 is TGTGCCAGCAGCCGACAGGGGAATACTCTTGGAGCTTTCTTT.

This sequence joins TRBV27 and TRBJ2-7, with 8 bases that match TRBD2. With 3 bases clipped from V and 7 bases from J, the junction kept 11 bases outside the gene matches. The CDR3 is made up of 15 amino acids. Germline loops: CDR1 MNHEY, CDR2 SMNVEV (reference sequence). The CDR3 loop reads CASSFSSGLVGEQYF. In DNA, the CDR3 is TGTGCCAGCAGTTTTTCTAGCGGGTTGGTTGGTGAGCAGTACTTC.

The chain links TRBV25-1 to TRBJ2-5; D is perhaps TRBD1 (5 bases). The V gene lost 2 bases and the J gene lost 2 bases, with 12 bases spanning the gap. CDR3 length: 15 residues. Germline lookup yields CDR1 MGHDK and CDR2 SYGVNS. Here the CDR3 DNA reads TGTGCCAGCAGTGAAGACCAGACAGCACAAGAGACCCAGTACTTC. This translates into CASSEDQTAQETQYF.

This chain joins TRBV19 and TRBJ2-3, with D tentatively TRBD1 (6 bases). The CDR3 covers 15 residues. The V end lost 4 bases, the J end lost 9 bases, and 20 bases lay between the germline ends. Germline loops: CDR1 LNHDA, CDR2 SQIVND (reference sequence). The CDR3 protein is CASSTRMGAIRTQYF. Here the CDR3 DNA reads TGTGCCAGTAGTACCCGGATGGGGGCCATCCGGACGCAGTATTTT.

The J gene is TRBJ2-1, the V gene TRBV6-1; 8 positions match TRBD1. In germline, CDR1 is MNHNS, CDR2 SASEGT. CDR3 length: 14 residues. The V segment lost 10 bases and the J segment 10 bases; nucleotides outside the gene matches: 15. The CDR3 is CATDRGFQLGEQFF. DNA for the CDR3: TGTGCCACAGACAGGGGTTTTCAGTTAGGGGAGCAGTTCTTC.

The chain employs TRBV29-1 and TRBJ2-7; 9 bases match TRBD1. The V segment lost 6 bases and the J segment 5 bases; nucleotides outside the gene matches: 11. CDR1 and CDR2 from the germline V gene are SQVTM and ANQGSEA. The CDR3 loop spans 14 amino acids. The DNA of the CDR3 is TGCAGCGTCGACCGCCAGGGACAGGGCCACGAGCAGTACTTC. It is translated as CSVDRQGQGHEQYF.

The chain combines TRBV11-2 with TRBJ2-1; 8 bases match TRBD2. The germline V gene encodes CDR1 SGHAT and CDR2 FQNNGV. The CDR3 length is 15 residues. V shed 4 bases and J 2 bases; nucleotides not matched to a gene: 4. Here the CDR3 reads CASSSGLATYNEQFF. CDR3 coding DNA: TGTGCCAGCAGCTCCGGACTAGCCACCTACAATGAGCAGTTCTTC.

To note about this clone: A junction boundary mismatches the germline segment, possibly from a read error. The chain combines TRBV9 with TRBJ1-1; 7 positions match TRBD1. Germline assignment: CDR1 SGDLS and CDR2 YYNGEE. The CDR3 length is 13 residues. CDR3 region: CASNVGDSTEAFF. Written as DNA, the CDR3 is TGTGCCAGCAACGTAGGGGACAGCACTGAAGCTTTCTTT.

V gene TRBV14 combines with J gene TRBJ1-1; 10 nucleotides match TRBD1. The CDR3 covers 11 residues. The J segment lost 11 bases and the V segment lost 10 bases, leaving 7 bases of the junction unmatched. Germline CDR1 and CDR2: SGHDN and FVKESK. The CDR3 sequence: CATRQGAIAFF. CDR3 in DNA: TGTGCCACCCGACAGGGGGCGATTGCTTTCTTT.

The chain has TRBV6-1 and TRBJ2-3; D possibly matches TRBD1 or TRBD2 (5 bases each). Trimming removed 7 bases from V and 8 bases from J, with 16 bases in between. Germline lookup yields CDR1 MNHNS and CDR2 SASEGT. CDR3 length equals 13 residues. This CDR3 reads CASNEGHGGTQYF. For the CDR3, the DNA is TGTGCCAGCAATGAGGGGCACGGCGGTACGCAGTATTTT.

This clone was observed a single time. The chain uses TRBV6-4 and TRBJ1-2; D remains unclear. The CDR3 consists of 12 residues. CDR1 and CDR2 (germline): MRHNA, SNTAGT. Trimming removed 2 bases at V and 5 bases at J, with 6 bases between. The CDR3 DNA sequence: TGTGCCAGCAGTGACGGCAGTTATGGCTACACCTTC. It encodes CASSDGSYGYTF.

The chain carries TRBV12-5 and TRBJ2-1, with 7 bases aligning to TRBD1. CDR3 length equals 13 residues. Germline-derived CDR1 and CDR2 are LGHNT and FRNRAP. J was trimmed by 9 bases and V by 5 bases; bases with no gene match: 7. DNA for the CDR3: TGTGCTAGTGGTAAAACACAGGGGCTTGAGCAGTTCTTC. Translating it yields CASGKTQGLEQFF.

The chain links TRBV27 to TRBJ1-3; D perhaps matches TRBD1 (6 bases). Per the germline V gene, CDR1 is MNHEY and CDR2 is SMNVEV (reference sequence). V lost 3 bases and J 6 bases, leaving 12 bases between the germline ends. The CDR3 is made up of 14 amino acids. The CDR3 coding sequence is TGTGCCAGCAGTTTCAGTACAGGGTCAAACACCATATATTTT. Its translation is CASSFSTGSNTIYF.

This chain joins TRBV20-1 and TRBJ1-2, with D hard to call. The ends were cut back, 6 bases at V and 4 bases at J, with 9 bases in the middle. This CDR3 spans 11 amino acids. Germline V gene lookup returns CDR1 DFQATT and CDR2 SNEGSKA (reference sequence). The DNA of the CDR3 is TGCAGTGCCCCTATCATCTATGGCTACACCTTC. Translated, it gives CSAPIIYGYTF.

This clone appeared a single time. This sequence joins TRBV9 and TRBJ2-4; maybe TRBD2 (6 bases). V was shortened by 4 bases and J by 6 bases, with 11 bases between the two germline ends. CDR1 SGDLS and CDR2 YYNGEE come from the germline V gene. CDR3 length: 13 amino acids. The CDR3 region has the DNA TGTGCCAGCAGCCCTCAAGCGGGAAACATTCAGTACTTC. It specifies CASSPQAGNIQYF. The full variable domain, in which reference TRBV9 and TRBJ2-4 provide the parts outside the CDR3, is DSGVTQTPKHLITATGQRVTLRCSPRSGDLSVYWYQQSLDQGLQFLIQYYNGEERAKGNILERFSAQQFPDLHSELNLSSLELGDSALYFCASSPQAGNIQYFGAGTRLSVL.

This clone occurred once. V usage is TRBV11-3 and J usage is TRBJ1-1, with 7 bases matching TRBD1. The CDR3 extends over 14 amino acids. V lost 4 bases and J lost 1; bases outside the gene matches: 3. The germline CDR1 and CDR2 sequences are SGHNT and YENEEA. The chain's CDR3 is CASSYQGENTEAFF. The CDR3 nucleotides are TGTGCCAGCAGCTATCAGGGGGAGAACACTGAAGCTTTCTTT.

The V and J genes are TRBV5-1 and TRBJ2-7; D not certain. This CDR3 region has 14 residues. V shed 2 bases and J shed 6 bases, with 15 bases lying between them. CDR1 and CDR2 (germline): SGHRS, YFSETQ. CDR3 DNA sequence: TGCGCCAGCAGCTTCCTTAGCCCTGTACGCGAGCAGTACTTC. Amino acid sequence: CASSFLSPVREQYF.

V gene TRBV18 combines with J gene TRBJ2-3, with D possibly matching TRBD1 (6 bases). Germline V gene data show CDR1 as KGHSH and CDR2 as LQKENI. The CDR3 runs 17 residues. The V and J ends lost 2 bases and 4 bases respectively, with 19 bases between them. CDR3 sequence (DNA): TGTGCCAGCTCACCAACCTGGGACAATCGGTGGTCAGATACGCAGTATTTT. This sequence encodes CASSPTWDNRWSDTQYF.

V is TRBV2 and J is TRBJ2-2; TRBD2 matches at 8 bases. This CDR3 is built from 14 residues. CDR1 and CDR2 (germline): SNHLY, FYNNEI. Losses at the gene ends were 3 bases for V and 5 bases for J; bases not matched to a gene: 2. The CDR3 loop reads CASSDLAGTGELFF. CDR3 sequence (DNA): TGTGCCAGCAGTGACTTAGCGGGGACCGGGGAGCTGTTTTTT.

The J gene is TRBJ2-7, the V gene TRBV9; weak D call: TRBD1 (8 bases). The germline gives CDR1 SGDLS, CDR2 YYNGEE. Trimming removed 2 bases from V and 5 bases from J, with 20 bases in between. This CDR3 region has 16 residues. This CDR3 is CASSVREGTGGDEQYF. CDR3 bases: TGTGCCAGCAGCGTGAGGGAGGGAACAGGGGGGGACGAGCAGTACTTC.

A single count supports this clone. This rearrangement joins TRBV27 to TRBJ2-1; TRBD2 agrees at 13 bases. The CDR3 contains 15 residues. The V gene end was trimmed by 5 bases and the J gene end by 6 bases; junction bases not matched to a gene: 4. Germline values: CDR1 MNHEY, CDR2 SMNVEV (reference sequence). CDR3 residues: CASSRGTSGTNEQFF. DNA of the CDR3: TGTGCCAGCAGTCGCGGGACTAGCGGGACCAATGAGCAGTTCTTC.

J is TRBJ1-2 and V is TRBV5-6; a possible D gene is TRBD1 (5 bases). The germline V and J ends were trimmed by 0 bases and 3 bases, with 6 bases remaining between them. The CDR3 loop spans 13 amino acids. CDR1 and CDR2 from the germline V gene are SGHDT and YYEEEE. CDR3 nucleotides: TGTGCCAGCAGCTTGGACAGGTACTATGGCTACACCTTC. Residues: CASSLDRYYGYTF.

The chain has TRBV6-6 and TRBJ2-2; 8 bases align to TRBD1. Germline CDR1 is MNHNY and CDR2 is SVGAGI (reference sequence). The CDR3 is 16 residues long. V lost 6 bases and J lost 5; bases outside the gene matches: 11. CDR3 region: CASSYRDRLGTGELFF. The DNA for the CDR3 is TGTGCCAGCAGCTACCGGGACAGGCTCGGAACCGGGGAGCTGTTTTTT.